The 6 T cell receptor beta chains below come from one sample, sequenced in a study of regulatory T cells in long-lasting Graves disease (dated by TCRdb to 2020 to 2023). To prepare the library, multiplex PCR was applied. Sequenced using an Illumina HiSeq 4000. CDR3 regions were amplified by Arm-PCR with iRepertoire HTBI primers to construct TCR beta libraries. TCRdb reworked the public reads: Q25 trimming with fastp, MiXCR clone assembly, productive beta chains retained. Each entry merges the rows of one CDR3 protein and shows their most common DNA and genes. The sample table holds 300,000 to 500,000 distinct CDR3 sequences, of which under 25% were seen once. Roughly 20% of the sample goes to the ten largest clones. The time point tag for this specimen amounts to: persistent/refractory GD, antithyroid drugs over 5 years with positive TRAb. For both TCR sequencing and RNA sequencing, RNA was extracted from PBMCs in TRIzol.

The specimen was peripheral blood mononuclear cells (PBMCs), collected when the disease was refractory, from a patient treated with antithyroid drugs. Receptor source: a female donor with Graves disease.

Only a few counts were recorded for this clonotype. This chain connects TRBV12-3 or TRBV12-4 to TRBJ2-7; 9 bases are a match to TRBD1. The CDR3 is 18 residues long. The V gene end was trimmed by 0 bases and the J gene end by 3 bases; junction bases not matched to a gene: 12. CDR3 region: CASSLAGQGISGLYEQYF. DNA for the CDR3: TGTGCCAGCAGTTTAGCGGGACAGGGCATCTCCGGTCTCTACGAGCAGTACTTC.

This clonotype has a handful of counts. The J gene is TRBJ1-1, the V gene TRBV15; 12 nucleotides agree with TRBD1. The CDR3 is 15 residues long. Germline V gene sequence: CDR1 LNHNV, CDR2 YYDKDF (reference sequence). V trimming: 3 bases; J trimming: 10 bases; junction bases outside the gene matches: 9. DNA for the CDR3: TGTGCCACCAGCAGCGCGGGACAGGGGGCGGACGCAGCTTTCTTT. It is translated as CATSSAGQGADAAFF.

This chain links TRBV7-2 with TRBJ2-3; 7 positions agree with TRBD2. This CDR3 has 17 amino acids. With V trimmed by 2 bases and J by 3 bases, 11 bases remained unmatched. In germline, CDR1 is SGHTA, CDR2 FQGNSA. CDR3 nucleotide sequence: TGTGCCAGCAGCTTAAGAGGGAGGGGAAATAAGACAGATACGCAGTATTTT. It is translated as CASSLRGRGNKTDTQYF.

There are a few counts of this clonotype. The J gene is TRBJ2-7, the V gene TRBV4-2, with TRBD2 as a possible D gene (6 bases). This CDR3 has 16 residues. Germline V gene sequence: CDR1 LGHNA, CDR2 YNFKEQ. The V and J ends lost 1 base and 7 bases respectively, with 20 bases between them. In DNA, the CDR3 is TGTGCCAGCAGCCAAGGCGACGGGGGTGGTCTGGGGGAGCAGTACTTC. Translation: CASSQGDGGGLGEQYF.

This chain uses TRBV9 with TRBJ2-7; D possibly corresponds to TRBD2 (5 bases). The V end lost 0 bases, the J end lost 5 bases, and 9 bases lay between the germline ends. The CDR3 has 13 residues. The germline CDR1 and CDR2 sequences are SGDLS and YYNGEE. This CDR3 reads CASSVEGLHEQYF. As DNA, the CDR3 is TGTGCCAGCAGCGTAGAAGGACTCCACGAGCAGTACTTC.

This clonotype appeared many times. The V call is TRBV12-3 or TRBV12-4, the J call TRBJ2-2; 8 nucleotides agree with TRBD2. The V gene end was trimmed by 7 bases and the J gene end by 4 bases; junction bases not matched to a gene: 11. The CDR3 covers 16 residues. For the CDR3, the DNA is TGTGCCAGCACCAAAAGGGGTAGCGGGACCACCGGGGAGCTGTTTTTT. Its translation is CASTKRGSGTTGELFF.